A selection of T cell receptor beta chains follows, all from one sample in a study of blood T cell repertoires in COVID-19. The data were produced by immunoSEQ multiplex PCR, yet TCRdb's version contains in-frame clones alone and is incomplete. The sample contains roughly 250,000 clones, approximately 90% of which appear only once. Sequencing used peripheral blood. These receptors came from a man in his fifties or sixties who had recovered from COVID-19. The CDR3 runs from the conserved cysteine through the conserved F or W. The order of the fields is D gene, J gene, clone size, V gene, CDR3 protein, CDR3 DNA. The D gene is left open where the match is weak. Size tells how often a clone was seen (once, few, many) or the class of an expanded clone, and some rows leave it out.

d_call: -
j_call: TRBJ1-1
clone_size: -
v_call: TRBV19
cdr3_aa: CASSPGLKQKEKRNTEAFF
cdr3_nt: TGTGCCAGTAGTCCCGGACTAAAACAAAAAGAAAAACGGAACACTGAAGCTTTCTTT

d_call: -
j_call: TRBJ2-6
clone_size: -
v_call: TRBV9
cdr3_aa: CASSPRADGANVLTF
cdr3_nt: TGTGCCAGCAGCCCAAGAGCGGATGGGGCCAACGTCCTGACTTTC

d_call: -
j_call: TRBJ2-1
clone_size: few
v_call: TRBV4-2
cdr3_aa: CASSHGSRDEQFF
cdr3_nt: TGTGCCAGCAGCCACGGTAGCAGAGATGAGCAGTTCTTC

d_call: -
j_call: TRBJ1-4
clone_size: once
v_call: TRBV2
cdr3_aa: CASSDLGARVNEKLFF
cdr3_nt: TGTGCCAGCAGTGACTTGGGGGCGCGTGTTAATGAAAAACTGTTTTTT

d_call: -
j_call: TRBJ1-3
clone_size: -
v_call: TRBV3-1/TRBV3-2
cdr3_aa: CASSPMGAGTRNTIYF
cdr3_nt: TGTGCCAGCAGCCCTATGGGGGCAGGGACAAGAAACACCATATATTTT

d_call: TRBD1
j_call: TRBJ2-7
clone_size: -
v_call: TRBV3-1/TRBV3-2
cdr3_aa: CASSQAIQTGSHEQYF
cdr3_nt: TGTGCCAGCAGCCAGGCCATTCAGACAGGGTCGCACGAGCAGTACTTC

d_call: -
j_call: TRBJ2-3
clone_size: -
v_call: TRBV19
cdr3_aa: CASSLGGRTDTQYF
cdr3_nt: TGTGCCAGTAGTCTCGGGGGGCGGACAGATACGCAGTATTTT

d_call: TRBD1
j_call: TRBJ1-5
clone_size: -
v_call: TRBV14
cdr3_aa: CASSLGTGGLPQHF
cdr3_nt: TGTGCCAGCAGCCTGGGGACAGGGGGATTGCCCCAGCATTTT

d_call: -
j_call: TRBJ2-1
clone_size: -
v_call: TRBV10-1
cdr3_aa: CASSESSAGAGEQFF
cdr3_nt: TGCGCCAGCAGTGAGTCCTCGGCGGGGGCCGGTGAGCAGTTCTTC

d_call: -
j_call: TRBJ1-1
clone_size: -
v_call: TRBV19
cdr3_aa: CASSIVPGGNTEAFF
cdr3_nt: TGTGCCAGTAGTATAGTTCCCGGGGGGAACACTGAAGCTTTCTTT

d_call: TRBD1
j_call: TRBJ2-3
clone_size: -
v_call: TRBV7-8
cdr3_aa: CASSLDNSGGQGILGSPDTQYF
cdr3_nt: TGTGCCAGCAGCTTAGATAATTCGGGGGGACAGGGAATCTTAGGGTCCCCAGATACGCAGTATTTT

d_call: -
j_call: TRBJ1-1
clone_size: -
v_call: TRBV3-1/TRBV3-2
cdr3_aa: CASSQDLSGRRGNTEAFF
cdr3_nt: TGTGCCAGCAGCCAAGATCTTTCAGGGAGGCGGGGAAACACTGAAGCTTTCTTT

d_call: TRBD1
j_call: TRBJ1-1
clone_size: once
v_call: TRBV18
cdr3_aa: CASSPFQGDNTEAFF
cdr3_nt: TGTGCCAGCTCACCGTTCCAGGGGGACAACACTGAAGCTTTCTTT

d_call: TRBD1
j_call: TRBJ1-4
clone_size: -
v_call: TRBV7-9
cdr3_aa: CASSIRQGNEKLFF
cdr3_nt: TGTGCCAGCAGCATCAGACAGGGGAATGAAAAACTGTTTTTT

d_call: -
j_call: TRBJ2-4
clone_size: once
v_call: TRBV11-3
cdr3_aa: CASSLGDAQGIQYF
cdr3_nt: TGTGCCAGCAGCTTAGGTGATGCCCAGGGAATTCAGTACTTC

d_call: TRBD1
j_call: TRBJ2-7
clone_size: once
v_call: TRBV15
cdr3_aa: CATSRARDRAYEQYF
cdr3_nt: TGTGCCACCAGCAGAGCCCGGGACAGGGCCTACGAGCAGTACTTC

d_call: TRBD1
j_call: TRBJ2-7
clone_size: -
v_call: TRBV7-8
cdr3_aa: CASSTHRDRRLVKTYEQYF
cdr3_nt: TGTGCCAGCAGCACCCACCGGGACAGGCGACTGGTAAAAACCTACGAGCAGTACTTC

d_call: -
j_call: TRBJ1-4
clone_size: -
v_call: TRBV5-1
cdr3_aa: CASSLVPLGEKLFF
cdr3_nt: TGCGCCAGCAGCTTGGTACCATTGGGCGAAAAACTGTTTTTT

d_call: -
j_call: TRBJ1-1
clone_size: -
v_call: TRBV10-3
cdr3_aa: CAISEDRTGEAFF
cdr3_nt: TGTGCCATCAGTGAGGACAGGACGGGTGAAGCTTTCTTT

d_call: -
j_call: TRBJ1-1
clone_size: -
v_call: TRBV18
cdr3_aa: CASGDYGGTEAFF
cdr3_nt: TGTGCCAGCGGAGATTACGGGGGCACTGAAGCTTTCTTT

d_call: TRBD2
j_call: TRBJ2-2
clone_size: -
v_call: TRBV5-1
cdr3_aa: CASSLFPGGDTGELFF
cdr3_nt: TGCGCCAGCAGCTTGTTCCCGGGAGGTGACACCGGGGAGCTGTTTTTT

d_call: -
j_call: TRBJ1-3
clone_size: -
v_call: TRBV7-2
cdr3_aa: CASSLMRGNTIYF
cdr3_nt: TGTGCCAGCAGCTTAATGAGGGGAAACACCATATATTTT

d_call: -
j_call: TRBJ1-3
clone_size: -
v_call: TRBV5-1
cdr3_aa: CASSQQGSGNTIYF
cdr3_nt: TGCGCCAGCAGCCAACAGGGCTCTGGAAACACCATATATTTT

d_call: -
j_call: TRBJ2-7
clone_size: -
v_call: TRBV6-5
cdr3_aa: CASSYSSVNPYEQYF
cdr3_nt: TGTGCCAGCAGTTACTCGTCAGTGAACCCCTACGAGCAGTACTTC

d_call: TRBD2
j_call: TRBJ2-3
clone_size: -
v_call: TRBV4-1
cdr3_aa: CASSQEPSGGWGGTQYF
cdr3_nt: TGCGCCAGCAGCCAGGAGCCTAGCGGGGGTTGGGGAGGGACGCAGTATTTT

d_call: TRBD1
j_call: TRBJ2-1
clone_size: once
v_call: TRBV19
cdr3_aa: CASSPLTGGRNNEQFF
cdr3_nt: TGTGCCAGTAGTCCGTTAACAGGGGGTCGCAACAATGAGCAGTTCTTC

d_call: TRBD1
j_call: TRBJ1-5
clone_size: -
v_call: TRBV6-5
cdr3_aa: CASSNYRGLGQPQHF
cdr3_nt: TGTGCCAGCAGCAACTACAGGGGCTTGGGTCAGCCCCAGCATTTT

d_call: TRBD1
j_call: TRBJ1-4
clone_size: -
v_call: TRBV3-1/TRBV3-2
cdr3_aa: CASSRYPPRGQDEKLFF
cdr3_nt: TGTGCCAGCAGCCGCTACCCTCCCAGGGGGCAGGATGAAAAACTGTTTTTT

d_call: TRBD2
j_call: TRBJ2-3
clone_size: -
v_call: TRBV3-1/TRBV3-2
cdr3_aa: CASSQIKSGSDRSTDTQYF
cdr3_nt: TGTGCCAGCAGCCAAATAAAAAGCGGGAGCGACCGGTCCACAGATACGCAGTATTTT

d_call: -
j_call: TRBJ1-1
clone_size: -
v_call: TRBV5-1
cdr3_aa: CASSLATGMRTEAFF
cdr3_nt: TGCGCCAGCAGCTTGGCTACAGGGATGAGGACTGAAGCTTTCTTT

d_call: -
j_call: TRBJ2-1
clone_size: once
v_call: TRBV24-1
cdr3_aa: CATSDPRGASDNEQFF
cdr3_nt: TGTGCCACCAGTGACCCTCGGGGAGCGAGTGACAATGAGCAGTTCTTC

d_call: TRBD2
j_call: TRBJ2-5
clone_size: -
v_call: TRBV12-5
cdr3_aa: CASGFGLAEQETQYF
cdr3_nt: TGTGCTAGTGGTTTTGGGCTAGCGGAGCAAGAGACCCAGTACTTC

d_call: -
j_call: TRBJ2-7
clone_size: -
v_call: TRBV5-1
cdr3_aa: CASSLDRTYEQYF
cdr3_nt: TGCGCCAGCAGCTTGGACAGGACCTACGAGCAGTACTTC

d_call: -
j_call: TRBJ1-5
clone_size: -
v_call: TRBV5-5
cdr3_aa: CASSLRGFSNQPQHF
cdr3_nt: TGTGCCAGCAGCTTAAGGGGGTTTAGCAATCAGCCCCAGCATTTT

d_call: TRBD2
j_call: TRBJ2-1
clone_size: -
v_call: TRBV10-3
cdr3_aa: CAISDLAGGHEQFF
cdr3_nt: TGTGCCATCAGTGACCTAGCGGGGGGGCATGAGCAGTTCTTC

d_call: TRBD1
j_call: TRBJ1-5
clone_size: few
v_call: TRBV6-4
cdr3_aa: CASSALTGESNQPQHF
cdr3_nt: TGTGCCAGCAGTGCGCTAACAGGGGAAAGCAATCAGCCCCAGCATTTT

d_call: TRBD2
j_call: TRBJ2-5
clone_size: -
v_call: TRBV3-1/TRBV3-2
cdr3_aa: CASSQYKAGGETQYF
cdr3_nt: TGTGCCAGCAGCCAATACAAAGCGGGGGGAGAGACCCAGTACTTC

d_call: TRBD1
j_call: TRBJ1-5
clone_size: -
v_call: TRBV2
cdr3_aa: CASSTKGASNQPQHF
cdr3_nt: TGTGCCAGCAGTACAAAGGGGGCTAGCAATCAGCCCCAGCATTTT

d_call: -
j_call: TRBJ2-7
clone_size: -
v_call: TRBV20-1
cdr3_aa: CSASPGVYEQYF
cdr3_nt: TGCAGTGCTAGTCCGGGGGTGTACGAGCAGTACTTC

d_call: -
j_call: TRBJ1-1
clone_size: -
v_call: TRBV7-9
cdr3_aa: CASSPPEGEAFF
cdr3_nt: TGTGCCAGCAGCCCCCCCGAGGGAGAAGCTTTCTTT

d_call: -
j_call: TRBJ1-3
clone_size: -
v_call: TRBV9
cdr3_aa: CASSRSRVSSGNTIYF
cdr3_nt: TGTGCCAGCAGCAGGTCCAGGGTCAGCTCTGGAAACACCATATATTTT

d_call: TRBD1
j_call: TRBJ2-2
clone_size: -
v_call: TRBV10-3
cdr3_aa: CAIGRPGQGSGELFF
cdr3_nt: TGTGCCATCGGGCGACCGGGACAGGGATCCGGGGAGCTGTTTTTT

d_call: -
j_call: TRBJ1-6
clone_size: -
v_call: TRBV6-5
cdr3_aa: CASRRGENSPLHF
cdr3_nt: TGTGCCAGCAGAAGGGGTGAAAATTCACCCCTCCACTTT

d_call: TRBD1
j_call: TRBJ2-3
clone_size: once
v_call: TRBV5-6
cdr3_aa: CASSITGGEGTDTQYF
cdr3_nt: TGTGCCAGCAGCATAACAGGGGGCGAGGGGACAGATACGCAGTATTTT

d_call: TRBD1
j_call: TRBJ1-2
clone_size: -
v_call: TRBV5-1
cdr3_aa: CASSFIGTGDNGYTF
cdr3_nt: TGCGCCAGCAGCTTCATAGGGACAGGGGACAATGGCTACACCTTC

d_call: -
j_call: TRBJ1-3
clone_size: -
v_call: TRBV3-1/TRBV3-2
cdr3_aa: CASSQSIPSGNTIYF
cdr3_nt: TGTGCCAGCAGCCAATCCATTCCCTCTGGAAACACCATATATTTT

d_call: -
j_call: TRBJ1-6
clone_size: -
v_call: TRBV4-1
cdr3_aa: CASSPRAGATNSPLHF
cdr3_nt: TGCGCCAGCAGCCCGCGGGCGGGGGCGACGAATTCACCCCTCCACTTT

d_call: -
j_call: TRBJ1-3
clone_size: -
v_call: TRBV3-1/TRBV3-2
cdr3_aa: CASSPNYFGQPPRNTIYF
cdr3_nt: TGTGCCAGCAGCCCCAACTACTTCGGACAGCCCCCACGAAACACCATATATTTT

d_call: -
j_call: TRBJ1-6
clone_size: -
v_call: TRBV12-5
cdr3_aa: CASGLVLHSPSDSPLHF
cdr3_nt: TGTGCTAGTGGTTTGGTACTCCACTCTCCGAGTGATTCACCCCTCCACTTT

d_call: -
j_call: TRBJ2-3
clone_size: -
v_call: TRBV10-2
cdr3_aa: CASRGGAVRTDTQYF
cdr3_nt: TGCGCCAGCAGGGGGGGGGCGGTCCGCACAGATACGCAGTATTTT

d_call: TRBD1
j_call: TRBJ2-7
clone_size: few
v_call: TRBV5-1
cdr3_aa: CASSYRTGTGWNEQYF
cdr3_nt: TGCGCCAGCAGTTATAGGACCGGGACAGGGTGGAACGAGCAGTACTTC

d_call: TRBD2
j_call: TRBJ2-3
clone_size: -
v_call: TRBV11-2
cdr3_aa: CASSLAGGLATDTQYF
cdr3_nt: TGTGCCAGCAGCCTTGCCGGAGGACTAGCGACAGATACGCAGTATTTT

d_call: -
j_call: TRBJ2-5
clone_size: -
v_call: TRBV7-2
cdr3_aa: CASSVRGGRETQYF
cdr3_nt: TGTGCCAGCAGCGTAAGGGGGGGCCGGGAGACCCAGTACTTC